This TCR beta chain originates from a study of tissue T cells after allogeneic stem cell transplantation. Sequencing was performed with immunoSEQ multiplex PCR; in TCRdb, only in-frame clones are kept and a portion is missing. The sample contains approximately 4,000 clones, 65% to 75% of which appear only once. Notes on this clone: The antigen is undetermined.

The germline gives CDR1 MNHEY, CDR2 SMNVEV (reference sequence). Trimming took off 3 bases at V and 2 bases at J, with 7 bases between the two ends. The CDR3 totals 13 residues. Study-wide results and caveats: The study did not identify alloreactive or antigen-specific tissue TCRs, and some clones might be persisting host cells. Anatomically similar tissues had similar TCR repertoires within each patient.

The chain combines TRBV27 with TRBJ1-1; D gene uncertain. The origin of this receptor is a woman aged 18 to 55 with breast cancer. The source material was left colon tissue, sampled at autopsy. DNA for the CDR3: TGTGCCAGCAGTTTTGGAGGAAACACTGAAGCTTTCTTT. Translation gives CASSFGGNTEAFF.